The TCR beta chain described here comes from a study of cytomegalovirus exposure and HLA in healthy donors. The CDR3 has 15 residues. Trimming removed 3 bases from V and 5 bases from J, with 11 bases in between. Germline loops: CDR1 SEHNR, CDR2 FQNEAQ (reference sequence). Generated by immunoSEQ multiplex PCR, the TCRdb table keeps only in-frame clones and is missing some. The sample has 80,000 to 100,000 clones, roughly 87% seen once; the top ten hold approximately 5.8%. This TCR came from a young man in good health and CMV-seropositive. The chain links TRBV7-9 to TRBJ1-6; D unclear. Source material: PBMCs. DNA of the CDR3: TGTGCCAGCAGCTTTAACATCTTGGATAATTCACCCCTCCACTTT. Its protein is CASSFNILDNSPLHF. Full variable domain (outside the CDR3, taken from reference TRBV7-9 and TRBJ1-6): DTGVSQNPRHKITKRGQNVTFRCDPISEHNRLYWYRQTLGQGPEFLTYFQNEAQLEKSRLLSDRFSAERPKGSFSTLEIQRTEQGDSAMYLCASSFNILDNSPLHFGNGTRLTVT.